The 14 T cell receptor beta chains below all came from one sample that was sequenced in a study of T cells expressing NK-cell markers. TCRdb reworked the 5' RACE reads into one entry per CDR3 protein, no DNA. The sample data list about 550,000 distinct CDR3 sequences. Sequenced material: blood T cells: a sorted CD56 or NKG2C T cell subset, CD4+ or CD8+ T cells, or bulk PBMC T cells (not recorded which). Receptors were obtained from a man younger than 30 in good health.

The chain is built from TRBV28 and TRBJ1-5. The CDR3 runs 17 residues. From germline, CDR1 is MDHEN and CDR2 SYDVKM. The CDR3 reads CASSPPTGGYSNQPQHF.

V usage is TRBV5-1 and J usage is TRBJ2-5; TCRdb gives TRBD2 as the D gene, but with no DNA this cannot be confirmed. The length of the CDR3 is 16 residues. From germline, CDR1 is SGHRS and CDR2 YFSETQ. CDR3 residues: CASSLVSGGPGETQYF.

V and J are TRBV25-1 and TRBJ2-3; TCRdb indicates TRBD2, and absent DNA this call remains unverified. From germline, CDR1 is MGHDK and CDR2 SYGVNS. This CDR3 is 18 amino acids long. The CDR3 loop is CASSESQISASGSRAQYF. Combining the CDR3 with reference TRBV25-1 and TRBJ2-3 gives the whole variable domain EADIYQTPRYLVIGTGKKITLECSQTMGHDKMYWYQQDPGMELHLIHYSYGVNSTEKGDLSSESTVSRIRTEHFPLTLESARPSHTSQYLCASSESQISASGSRAQYFGPGTRLTVL.

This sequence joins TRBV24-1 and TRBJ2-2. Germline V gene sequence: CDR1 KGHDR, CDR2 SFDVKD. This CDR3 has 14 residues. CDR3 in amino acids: CATSLSLNTGELFF.

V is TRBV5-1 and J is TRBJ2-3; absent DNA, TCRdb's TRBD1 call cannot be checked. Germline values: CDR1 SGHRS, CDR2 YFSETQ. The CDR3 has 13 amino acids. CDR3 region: CASKGIIEDTQYF.

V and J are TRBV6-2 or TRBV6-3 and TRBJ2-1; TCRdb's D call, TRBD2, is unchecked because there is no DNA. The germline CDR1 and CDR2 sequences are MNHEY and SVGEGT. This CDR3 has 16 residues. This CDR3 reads CASSKTNSGRAVEQFF.

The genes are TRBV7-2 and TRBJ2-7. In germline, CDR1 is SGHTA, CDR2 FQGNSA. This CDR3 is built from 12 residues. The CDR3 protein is CASSLETDEQYF.

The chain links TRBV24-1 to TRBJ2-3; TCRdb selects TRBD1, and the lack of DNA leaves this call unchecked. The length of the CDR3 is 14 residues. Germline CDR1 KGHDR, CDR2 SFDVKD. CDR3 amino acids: CATSDPRGENTQYF.

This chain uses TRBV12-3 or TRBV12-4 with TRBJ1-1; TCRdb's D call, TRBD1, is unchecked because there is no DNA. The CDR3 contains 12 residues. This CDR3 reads CASSSSGQGAFF.

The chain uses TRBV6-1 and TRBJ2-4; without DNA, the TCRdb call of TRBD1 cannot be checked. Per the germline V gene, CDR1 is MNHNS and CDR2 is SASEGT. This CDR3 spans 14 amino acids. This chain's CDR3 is CASTPLRAKNIQYF.

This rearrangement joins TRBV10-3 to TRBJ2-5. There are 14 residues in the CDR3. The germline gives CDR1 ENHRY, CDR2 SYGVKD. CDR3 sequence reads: CAISDGQLWETQYF.

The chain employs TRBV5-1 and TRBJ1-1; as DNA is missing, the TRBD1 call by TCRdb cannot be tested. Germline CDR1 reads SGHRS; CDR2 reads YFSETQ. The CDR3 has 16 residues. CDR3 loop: CASNPTGGIGNTEAFF.

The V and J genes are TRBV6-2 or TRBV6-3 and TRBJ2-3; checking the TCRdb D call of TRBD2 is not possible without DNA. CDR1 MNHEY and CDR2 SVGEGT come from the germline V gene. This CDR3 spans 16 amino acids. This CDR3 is CASRRRGGFGTDTQYF.

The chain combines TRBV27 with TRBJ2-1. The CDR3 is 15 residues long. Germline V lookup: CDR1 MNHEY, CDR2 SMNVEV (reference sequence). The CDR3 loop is CASSLWSGPLWEQFF.